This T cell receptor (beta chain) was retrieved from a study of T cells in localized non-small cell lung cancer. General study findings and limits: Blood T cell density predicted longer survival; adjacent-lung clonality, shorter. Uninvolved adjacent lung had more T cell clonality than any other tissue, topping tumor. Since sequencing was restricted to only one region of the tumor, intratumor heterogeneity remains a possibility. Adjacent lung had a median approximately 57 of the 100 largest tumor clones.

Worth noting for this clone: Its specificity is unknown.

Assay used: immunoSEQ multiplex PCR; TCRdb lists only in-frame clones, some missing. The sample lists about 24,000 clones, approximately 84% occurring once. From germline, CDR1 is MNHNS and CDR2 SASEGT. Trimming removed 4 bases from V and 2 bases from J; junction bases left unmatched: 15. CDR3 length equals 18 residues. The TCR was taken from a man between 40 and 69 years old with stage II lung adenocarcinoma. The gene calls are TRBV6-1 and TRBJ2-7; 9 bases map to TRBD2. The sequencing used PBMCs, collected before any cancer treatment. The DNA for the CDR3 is TGTGCCAGCAGTGCGGGGTATTGGGGCGGGAGGGTTACCTACGAGCAGTACTTC. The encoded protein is CASSAGYWGGRVTYEQYF.